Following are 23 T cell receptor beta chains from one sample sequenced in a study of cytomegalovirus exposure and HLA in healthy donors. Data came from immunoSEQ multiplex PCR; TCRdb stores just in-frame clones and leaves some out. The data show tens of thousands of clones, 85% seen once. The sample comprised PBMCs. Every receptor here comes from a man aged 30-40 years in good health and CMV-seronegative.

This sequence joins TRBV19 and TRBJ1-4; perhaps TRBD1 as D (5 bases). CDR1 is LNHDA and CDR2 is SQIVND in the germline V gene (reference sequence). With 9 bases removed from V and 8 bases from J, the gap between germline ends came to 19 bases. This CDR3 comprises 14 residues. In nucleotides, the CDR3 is TGTGCCAGCCGCCGGGACTATGGGCGCGAAAAACTGTTTTTT. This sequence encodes CASRRDYGREKLFF. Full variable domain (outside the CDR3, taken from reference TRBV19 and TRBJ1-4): DGGITQSPKYLFRKEGQNVTLSCEQNLNHDAMYWYRQDPGQGLRLIYYSQIVNDFQKGDIAEGYSVSREKKESFPLTVTSAQKNPTAFYLCASRRDYGREKLFFGSGTQLSVL.

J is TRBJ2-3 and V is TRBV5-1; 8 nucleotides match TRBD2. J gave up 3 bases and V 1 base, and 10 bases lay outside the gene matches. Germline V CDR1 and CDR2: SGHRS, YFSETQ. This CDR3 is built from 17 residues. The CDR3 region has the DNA TGCGCCAGCAGCTTGATAGCGGCAGCGGGAGTGACAGATACGCAGTATTTT. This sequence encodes CASSLIAAAGVTDTQYF. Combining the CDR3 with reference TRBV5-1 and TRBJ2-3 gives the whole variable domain KAGVTQTPRYLIKTRGQQVTLSCSPISGHRSVSWYQQTPGQGLQFLFEYFSETQRNKGNFPGRFSGRQFSNSRSEMNVSTLELGDSALYLCASSLIAAAGVTDTQYFGPGTRLTVL.

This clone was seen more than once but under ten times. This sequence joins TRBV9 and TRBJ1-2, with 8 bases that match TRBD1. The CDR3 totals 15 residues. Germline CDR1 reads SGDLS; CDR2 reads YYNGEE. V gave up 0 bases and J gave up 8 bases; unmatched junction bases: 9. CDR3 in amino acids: CASSVGGQAPGGYTF. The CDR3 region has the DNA TGTGCCAGCAGCGTAGGGGGACAGGCCCCTGGGGGCTACACCTTC. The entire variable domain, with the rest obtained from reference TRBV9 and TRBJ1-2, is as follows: DSGVTQTPKHLITATGQRVTLRCSPRSGDLSVYWYQQSLDQGLQFLIQYYNGEERAKGNILERFSAQQFPDLHSELNLSSLELGDSALYFCASSVGGQAPGGYTFGSGTRLTVV.

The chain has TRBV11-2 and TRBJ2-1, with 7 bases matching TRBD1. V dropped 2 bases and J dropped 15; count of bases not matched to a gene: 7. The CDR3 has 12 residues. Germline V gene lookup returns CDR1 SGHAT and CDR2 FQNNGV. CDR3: CASSLRGTVGFF. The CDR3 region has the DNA TGTGCCAGCAGCTTACGAGGGACAGTTGGGTTCTTC.

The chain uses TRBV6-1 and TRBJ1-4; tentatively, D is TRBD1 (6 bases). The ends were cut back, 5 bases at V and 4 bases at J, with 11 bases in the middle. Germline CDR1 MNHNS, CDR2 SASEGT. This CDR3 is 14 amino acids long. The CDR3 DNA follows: TGTGCCAGCAGTCGGACAGCCTTTAATGAAAAACTGTTTTTT. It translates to CASSRTAFNEKLFF.

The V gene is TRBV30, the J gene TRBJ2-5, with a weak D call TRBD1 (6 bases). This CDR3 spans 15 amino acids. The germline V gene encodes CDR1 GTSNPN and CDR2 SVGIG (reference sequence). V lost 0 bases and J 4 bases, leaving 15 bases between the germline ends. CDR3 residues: CAWSVILGAGETQYF. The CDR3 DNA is TGTGCCTGGAGTGTAATTCTGGGGGCTGGAGAGACCCAGTACTTC.

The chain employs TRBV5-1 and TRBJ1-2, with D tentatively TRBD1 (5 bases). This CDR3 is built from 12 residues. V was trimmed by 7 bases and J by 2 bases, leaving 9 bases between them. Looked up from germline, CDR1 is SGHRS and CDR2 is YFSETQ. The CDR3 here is CASGAGNYGYTF. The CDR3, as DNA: TGCGCCAGCGGGGCAGGGAACTATGGCTACACCTTC.

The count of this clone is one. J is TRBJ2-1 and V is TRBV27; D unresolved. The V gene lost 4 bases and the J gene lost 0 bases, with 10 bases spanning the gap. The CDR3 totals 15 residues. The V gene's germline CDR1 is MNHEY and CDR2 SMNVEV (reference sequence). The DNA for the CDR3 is TGTGCCAGCAGTTCTGGAAGGAGCTCCTACAATGAGCAGTTCTTC. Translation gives CASSSGRSSYNEQFF.

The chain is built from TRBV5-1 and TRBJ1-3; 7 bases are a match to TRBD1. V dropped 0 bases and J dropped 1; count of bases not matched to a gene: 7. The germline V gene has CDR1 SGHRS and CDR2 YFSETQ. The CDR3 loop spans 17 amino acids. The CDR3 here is CASSLAPGGLSGNTIYF. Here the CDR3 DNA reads TGCGCCAGCAGCTTGGCCCCAGGGGGTTTATCTGGAAACACCATATATTTT.

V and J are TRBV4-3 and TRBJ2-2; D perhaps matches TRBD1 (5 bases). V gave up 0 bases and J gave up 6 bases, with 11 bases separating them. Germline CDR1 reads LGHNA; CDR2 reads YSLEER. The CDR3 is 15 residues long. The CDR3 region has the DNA TGCGCCAGCAGCCAAGAAGCTGGGGCGGCCGGGGAGCTGTTTTTT. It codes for CASSQEAGAAGELFF.

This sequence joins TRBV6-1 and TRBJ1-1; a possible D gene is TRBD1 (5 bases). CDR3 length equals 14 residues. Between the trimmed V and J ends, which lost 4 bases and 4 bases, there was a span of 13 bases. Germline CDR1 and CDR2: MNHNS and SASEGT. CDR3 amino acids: CASSVGARSTEAFF. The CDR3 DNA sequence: TGTGCCAGCAGTGTTGGGGCACGGTCCACTGAAGCTTTCTTT.

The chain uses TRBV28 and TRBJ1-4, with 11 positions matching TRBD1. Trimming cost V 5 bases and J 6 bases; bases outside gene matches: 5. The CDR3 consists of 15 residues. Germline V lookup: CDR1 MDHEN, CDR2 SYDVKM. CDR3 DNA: TGTGCCAGCAGTGGCCCGGGACAGGGGGATGAAAAACTGTTTTTT. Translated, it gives CASSGPGQGDEKLFF.

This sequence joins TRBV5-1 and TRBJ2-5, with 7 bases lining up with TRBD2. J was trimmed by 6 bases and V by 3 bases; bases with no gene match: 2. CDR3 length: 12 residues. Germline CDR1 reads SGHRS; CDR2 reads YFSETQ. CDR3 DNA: TGCGCCAGCAGCTGGGGGGGAAAGACCCAGTACTTC. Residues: CASSWGGKTQYF.

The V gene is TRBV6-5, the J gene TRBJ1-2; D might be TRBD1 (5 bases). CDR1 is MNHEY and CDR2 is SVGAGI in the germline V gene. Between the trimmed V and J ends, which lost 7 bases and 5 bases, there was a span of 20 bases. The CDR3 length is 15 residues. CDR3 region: CASTPSRAQVYGYTF. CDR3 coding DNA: TGTGCCAGCACCCCGAGCAGGGCCCAGGTATATGGCTACACCTTC.

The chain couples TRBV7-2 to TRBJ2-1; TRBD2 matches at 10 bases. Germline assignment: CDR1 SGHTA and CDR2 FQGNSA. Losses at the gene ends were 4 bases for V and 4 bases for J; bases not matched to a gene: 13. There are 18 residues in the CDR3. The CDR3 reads CASSSRSGLAGAYNEQFF. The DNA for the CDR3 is TGTGCCAGCAGCTCTCGCTCGGGGCTAGCGGGGGCTTACAATGAGCAGTTCTTC. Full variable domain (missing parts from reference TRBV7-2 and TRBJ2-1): GAGVSQSPSNKVTEKGKDVELRCDPISGHTALYWYRQSLGQGLEFLIYFQGNSAPDKSGLPSDRFSAERTGGSVSTLTIQRTQQEDSAVYLCASSSRSGLAGAYNEQFFGPGTRLTVL.

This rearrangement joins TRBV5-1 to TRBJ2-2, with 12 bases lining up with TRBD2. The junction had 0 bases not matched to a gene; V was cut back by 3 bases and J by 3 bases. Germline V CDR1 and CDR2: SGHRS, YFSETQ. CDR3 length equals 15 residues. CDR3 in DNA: TGCGCCAGCAGCTGGACTAGCGGGGACACCGGGGAGCTGTTTTTT. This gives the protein CASSWTSGDTGELFF.

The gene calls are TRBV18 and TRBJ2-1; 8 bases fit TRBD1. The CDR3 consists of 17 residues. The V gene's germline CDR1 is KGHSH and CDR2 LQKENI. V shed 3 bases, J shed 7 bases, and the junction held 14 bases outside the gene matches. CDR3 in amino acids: CASSPLPVGTGSNEQFF. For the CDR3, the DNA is TGTGCCAGCTCACCCCTCCCTGTGGGGACAGGTAGTAATGAGCAGTTCTTC.

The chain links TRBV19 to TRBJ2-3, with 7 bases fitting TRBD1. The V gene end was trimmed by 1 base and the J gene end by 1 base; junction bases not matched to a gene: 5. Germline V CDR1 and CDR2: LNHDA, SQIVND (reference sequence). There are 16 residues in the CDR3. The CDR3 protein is CASSIGVTGGTDTQYF. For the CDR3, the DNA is TGTGCCAGTAGTATAGGAGTTACAGGGGGCACAGATACGCAGTATTTT. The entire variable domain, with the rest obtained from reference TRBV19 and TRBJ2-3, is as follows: DGGITQSPKYLFRKEGQNVTLSCEQNLNHDAMYWYRQDPGQGLRLIYYSQIVNDFQKGDIAEGYSVSREKKESFPLTVTSAQKNPTAFYLCASSIGVTGGTDTQYFGPGTRLTVL.

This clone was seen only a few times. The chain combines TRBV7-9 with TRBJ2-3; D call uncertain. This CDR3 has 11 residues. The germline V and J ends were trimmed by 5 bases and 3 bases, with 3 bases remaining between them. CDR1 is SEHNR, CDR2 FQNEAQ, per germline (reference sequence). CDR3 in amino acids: CASSTTDTQYF. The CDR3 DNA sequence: TGTGCCAGCAGCACAACAGATACGCAGTATTTT.

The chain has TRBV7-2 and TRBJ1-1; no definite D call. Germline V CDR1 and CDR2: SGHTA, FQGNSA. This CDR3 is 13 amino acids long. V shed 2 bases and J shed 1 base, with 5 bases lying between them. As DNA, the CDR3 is TGTGCCAGCAGCTTAAACGGGAACACTGAAGCTTTCTTT. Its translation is CASSLNGNTEAFF.

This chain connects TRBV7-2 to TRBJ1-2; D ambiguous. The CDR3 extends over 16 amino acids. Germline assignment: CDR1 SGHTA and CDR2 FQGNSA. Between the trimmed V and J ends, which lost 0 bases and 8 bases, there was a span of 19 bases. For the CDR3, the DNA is TGTGCCAGCAGCTTAGCGTTCAGAGGGCCCCGGAAGGGCTACACCTTC. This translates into CASSLAFRGPRKGYTF. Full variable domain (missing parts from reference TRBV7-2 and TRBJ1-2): GAGVSQSPSNKVTEKGKDVELRCDPISGHTALYWYRQSLGQGLEFLIYFQGNSAPDKSGLPSDRFSAERTGGSVSTLTIQRTQQEDSAVYLCASSLAFRGPRKGYTFGSGTRLTVV.

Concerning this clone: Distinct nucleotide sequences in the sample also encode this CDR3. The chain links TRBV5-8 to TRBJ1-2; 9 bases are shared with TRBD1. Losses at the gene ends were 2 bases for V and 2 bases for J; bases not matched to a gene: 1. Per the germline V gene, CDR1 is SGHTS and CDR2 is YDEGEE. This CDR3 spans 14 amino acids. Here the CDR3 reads CASSLGQGNYGYTF. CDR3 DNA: TGTGCCAGCAGCTTAGGACAGGGGAACTATGGCTACACCTTC. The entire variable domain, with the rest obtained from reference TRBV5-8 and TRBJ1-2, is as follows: EAGVTQSPTHLIKTRGQQATLRCSPISGHTSVYWYQQALGLGLQFLLWYDEGEERNRGNFPPRFSGRQFPNYSSELNVNALELEDSALYLCASSLGQGNYGYTFGSGTRLTVV.

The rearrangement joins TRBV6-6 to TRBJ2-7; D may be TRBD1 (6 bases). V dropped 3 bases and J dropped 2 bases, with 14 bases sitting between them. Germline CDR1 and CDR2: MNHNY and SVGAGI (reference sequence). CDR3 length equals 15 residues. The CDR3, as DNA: TGTGCCAGCAGTTATGGACAGTTCCGGCCCTACGAGCAGTACGTC. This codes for CASSYGQFRPYEQYV.